The sequence of this TCR beta chain was determined in a study of shared clonotypes between healthy human individuals. Each replicate PCR on the sorted subsets used around 200 ng DNA (about 30,000 T cell genomes). Per the original methods: Junction-only immunoSEQ data arrived without quality scores, meaning filtering differed. The protocol was immunoSEQ multiplex PCR, while the TCRdb copy is restricted to in-frame clones and leaves out a portion. V, J and clone size are taken as reported in that table, and D and trimming were inferred from the DNA itself. The sample holds about 120,000 clones, roughly two thirds seen once. Study conclusions and caveats: Larger estimated richness was generally seen in naive subsets than in memory subsets.

A remark on this clone: Its antigen is undetermined.

The CDR3 spans 14 residues. V shed 7 bases and J shed 1 base, with 12 bases lying between them. Germline CDR1 is MDHEN and CDR2 is SYDVKM. The TCR was taken from a woman aged 25 to 45 in good health. This chain links TRBV28 with TRBJ2-3, with TRBD2 as a possible D gene (5 bases). The sample comprised memory CD8+ T cells sorted from blood. Subset described: CD45RO+ cells pooled with CCR7-negative TemRA cells. The CDR3 sequence: CASTLAGGTDTQYF. The CDR3 DNA reads as TGTGCCAGCACCCTGGCGGGCGGCACAGATACGCAGTATTTT.